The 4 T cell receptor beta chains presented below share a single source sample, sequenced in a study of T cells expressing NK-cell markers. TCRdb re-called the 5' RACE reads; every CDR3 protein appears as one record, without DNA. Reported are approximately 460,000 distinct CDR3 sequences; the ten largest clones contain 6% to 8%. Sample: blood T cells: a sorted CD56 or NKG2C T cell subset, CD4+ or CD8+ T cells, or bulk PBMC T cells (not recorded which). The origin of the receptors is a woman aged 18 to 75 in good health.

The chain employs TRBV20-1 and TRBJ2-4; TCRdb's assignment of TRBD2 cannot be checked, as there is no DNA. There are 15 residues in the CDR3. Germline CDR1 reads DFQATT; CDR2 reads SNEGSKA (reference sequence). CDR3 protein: CSAKDYQLAKNIQYF.

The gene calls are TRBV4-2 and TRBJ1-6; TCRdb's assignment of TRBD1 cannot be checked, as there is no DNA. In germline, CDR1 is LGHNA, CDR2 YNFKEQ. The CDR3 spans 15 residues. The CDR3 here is CASSQEQGFYSPLHF.

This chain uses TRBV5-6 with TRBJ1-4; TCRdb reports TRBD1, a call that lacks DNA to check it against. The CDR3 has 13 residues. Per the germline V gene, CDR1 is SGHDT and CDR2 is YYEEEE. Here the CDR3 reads CASTIRGNEKLFF.

The CDR3 protein is CASSSLAVVADTQYF. This chain links TRBV6-5 with TRBJ2-3. The CDR3 is 15 amino acids. In germline, CDR1 is MNHEY, CDR2 SVGAGI.